Reported below is one T cell receptor beta chain. Its ends do not fully match the called genes, so a read error is possible. Germline DNA was also extracted, and blood RNA derived from unsorted whole blood. Before surgery, roughly 4 milliliters of EDTA blood were taken. A primer matching the constant region was used to make TCR beta cDNA from 500 to 600 ng of total RNA. ARM-PCR, slightly modified, supplied the TCR beta libraries through three nested multiplex PCR rounds. With TRBV1-TRBV30 forward primers and a C-beta reverse primer, the first two PCR rounds were run for approximately 10 cycles each. One entry per CDR3 protein results from TCRdb running MiXCR on the multiplex PCR reads. The data show 300,000 to 400,000 distinct CDR3 sequences, around 60% seen once. The entry originates in a study of tumor-infiltrating lymphocytes in primary liver carcinoma. Study-level background: Between about 4 and 11 cm across, the tumors were all of stage T1-T3 N0M0.

CDR1 SGHAT and CDR2 FQNNGV come from the germline V gene. The CDR3 loop spans 14 amino acids. The sequencing sample was made of peripheral blood. The TCR originated in a middle-aged man with primary liver carcinoma and hepatitis B virus infection. J is TRBJ2-7 and V is TRBV11-2, with D possibly TRBD1 on 6 matching bases. CDR3 sequence: CASRSTGAEYEQYF. For the CDR3, the DNA is TGTGCCAGCAGGTCGACAGGAGCTGAGTACGAGCAGTACTTT.